This entry lists 6 T cell receptor beta chains sequenced from one sample in a study of cytomegalovirus exposure and HLA in healthy donors. PCR employed 60 Vbeta and 13 Jbeta primers. The method was immunoSEQ multiplex PCR; TCRdb's version includes in-frame clones alone and lacks a portion of them. The sample includes a few hundred thousand clones, 65% to 85% of them seen just once. Sequenced: PBMCs. Every receptor here comes from a female donor in good health and CMV-seronegative.

The rearrangement joins TRBV27 to TRBJ1-5, with TRBD1 as a possible D gene (5 bases). V was shortened by 6 bases and J by 7 bases, with 19 bases between the two germline ends. The V gene's germline CDR1 is MNHEY and CDR2 SMNVEV (reference sequence). The CDR3 covers 15 residues. This chain's CDR3 is CASRSRAGFGQPQHF. The CDR3 DNA follows: TGTGCCAGCAGATCCAGGGCAGGGTTTGGACAGCCCCAGCATTTT.

This chain links TRBV2 with TRBJ2-3; 12 bases are shared with TRBD1. The trim removed 6 bases at V and 7 bases at J, leaving 14 bases unmatched. CDR1 and CDR2 (germline): SNHLY, FYNNEI. The CDR3 loop spans 17 amino acids. The CDR3 protein is CASRTPWGQGAAHTQYF. As DNA, the CDR3 is TGTGCCAGCAGAACACCCTGGGGACAGGGGGCGGCACATACGCAGTATTTT.

This chain joins TRBV5-1 and TRBJ2-3, with TRBD2 matching over 9 bases. V gave up 0 bases and J gave up 2 bases; unmatched junction bases: 4. The CDR3 is 16 amino acids. Germline loops: CDR1 SGHRS, CDR2 YFSETQ. As DNA, the CDR3 is TGCGCCAGCAGCTTGGGTCTAGCGGGGATCACAGATACGCAGTATTTT. It translates to CASSLGLAGITDTQYF. The variable domain in full, completed from reference TRBV5-1 and TRBJ2-3, reads KAGVTQTPRYLIKTRGQQVTLSCSPISGHRSVSWYQQTPGQGLQFLFEYFSETQRNKGNFPGRFSGRQFSNSRSEMNVSTLELGDSALYLCASSLGLAGITDTQYFGPGTRLTVL.

V and J are TRBV12-5 and TRBJ2-1; TRBD2 matches 9 bases. Germline CDR1 reads LGHNT; CDR2 reads FRNRAP. This CDR3 has 14 amino acids. V shed 6 bases and J 9 bases; nucleotides not matched to a gene: 9. The DNA for the CDR3 is TGTGCTAGTGGCCAGGGCCCTAGCGGGATTGAGCAGTTCTTC. Its translation is CASGQGPSGIEQFF.

This chain uses TRBV5-1 with TRBJ1-1; TRBD1 might be the D (5 bases). The V end was cut by 1 base, the J end by 4 bases, with 14 bases between. Germline CDR1 and CDR2: SGHRS and YFSETQ. This CDR3 is 15 amino acids long. CDR3 sequence: CASSLYGGIGTEAFF. As DNA, the CDR3 is TGCGCCAGCAGCTTGTACGGGGGGATAGGCACTGAAGCTTTCTTT.

J is TRBJ1-1 and V is TRBV7-9; D remains unclear. The V and J ends lost 2 bases and 3 bases respectively, with 10 bases between them. CDR1 SEHNR and CDR2 FQNEAQ come from the germline V gene (reference sequence). CDR3 size: 14 residues. Here the CDR3 reads CASSLLGRDTEAFF. The CDR3 nucleotides read TGTGCCAGCAGCTTACTGGGGAGGGACACTGAAGCTTTCTTT.